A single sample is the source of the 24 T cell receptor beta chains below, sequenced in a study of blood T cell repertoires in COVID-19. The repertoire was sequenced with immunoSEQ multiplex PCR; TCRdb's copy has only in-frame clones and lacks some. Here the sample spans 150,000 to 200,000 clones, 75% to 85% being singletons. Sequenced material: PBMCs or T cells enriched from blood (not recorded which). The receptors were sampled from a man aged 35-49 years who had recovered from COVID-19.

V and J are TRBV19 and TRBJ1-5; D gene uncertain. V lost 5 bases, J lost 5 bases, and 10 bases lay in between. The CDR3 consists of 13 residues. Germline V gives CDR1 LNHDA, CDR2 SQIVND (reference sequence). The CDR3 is CASSWAQDQPQHF. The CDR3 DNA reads TGTGCCAGTAGTTGGGCGCAGGATCAGCCCCAGCATTTT.

CDR3 protein: CASSPLVGGPGTDTQYF. As DNA, the CDR3 is TGTGCCAGCAGTCCCCTGGTAGGGGGTCCAGGGACAGATACGCAGTATTTT. The J gene is TRBJ2-3, the V gene TRBV6-6, with D perhaps matching TRBD1 (6 bases). Trimming pared 5 bases from V and 3 bases from J, leaving 21 bases between. The CDR3 is 17 residues long. CDR1 is MNHNY and CDR2 is SVGAGI in the germline V gene (reference sequence).

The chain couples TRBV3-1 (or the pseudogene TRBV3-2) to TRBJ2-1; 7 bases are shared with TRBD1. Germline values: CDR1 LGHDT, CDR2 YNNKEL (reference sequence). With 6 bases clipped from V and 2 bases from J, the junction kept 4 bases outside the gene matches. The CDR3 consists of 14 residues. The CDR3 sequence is CASSLGGAYNEQFF. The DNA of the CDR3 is TGTGCCAGCAGTCTAGGGGGCGCCTACAATGAGCAGTTCTTC.

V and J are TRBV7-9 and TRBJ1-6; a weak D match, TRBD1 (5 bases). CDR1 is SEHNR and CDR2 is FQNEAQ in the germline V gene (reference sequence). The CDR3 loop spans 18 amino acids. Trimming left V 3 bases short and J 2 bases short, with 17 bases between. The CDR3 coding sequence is TGTGCCAGCAGCTTTAGGGGCTCGTCCATCACCTATAATTCACCCCTCCACTTT. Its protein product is CASSFRGSSITYNSPLHF.

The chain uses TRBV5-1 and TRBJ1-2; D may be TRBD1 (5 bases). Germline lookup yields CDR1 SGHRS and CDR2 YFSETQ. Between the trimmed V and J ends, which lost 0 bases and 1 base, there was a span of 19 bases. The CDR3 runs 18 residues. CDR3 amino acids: CASSLEGRQGNINYGYTF. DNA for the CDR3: TGCGCCAGCAGCTTGGAGGGGCGGCAGGGAAATATTAACTATGGCTACACCTTC.

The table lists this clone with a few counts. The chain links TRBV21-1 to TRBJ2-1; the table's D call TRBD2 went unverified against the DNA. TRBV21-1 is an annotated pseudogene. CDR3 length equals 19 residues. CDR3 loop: CASSKAGPGLAGGLNEQFF. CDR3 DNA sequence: TGTGCCAGCAGCAAAGCAGGTCCGGGACTAGCGGGGGGGCTCAATGAGCAGTTCTTC.

The CDR3 sequence: CASSPGQGARTEAFF. CDR3 bases: TGTGCCAGCTCACCGGGACAGGGGGCGCGAACTGAAGCTTTCTTT. The chain couples TRBV18 to TRBJ1-1; TRBD1 agrees at 12 bases. CDR3 length: 15 residues. Germline-derived CDR1 and CDR2 are KGHSH and LQKENI. V was clipped by 3 bases and J by 5 bases; unmatched bases: 4.

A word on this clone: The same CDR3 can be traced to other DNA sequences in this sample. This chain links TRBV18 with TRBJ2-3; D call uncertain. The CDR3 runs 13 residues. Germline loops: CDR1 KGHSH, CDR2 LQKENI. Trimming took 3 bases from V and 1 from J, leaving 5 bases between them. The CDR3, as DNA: TGTGCCAGCTCACCGAGCCGCACAGATACGCAGTATTTT. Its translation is CASSPSRTDTQYF. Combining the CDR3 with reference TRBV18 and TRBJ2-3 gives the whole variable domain NAGVMQNPRHLVRRRGQEARLRCSPMKGHSHVYWYRQLPEEGLKFMVYLQKENIIDESGMPKERFSAEFPKEGPSILRIQQVVRGDSAAYFCASSPSRTDTQYFGPGTRLTVL.

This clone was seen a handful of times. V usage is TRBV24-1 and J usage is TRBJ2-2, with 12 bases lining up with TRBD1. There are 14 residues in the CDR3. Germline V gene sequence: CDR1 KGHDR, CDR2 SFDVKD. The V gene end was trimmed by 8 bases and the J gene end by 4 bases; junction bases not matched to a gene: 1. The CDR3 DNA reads TGTGCCACCAAGGGACAGGGGGCCACCGGGGAGCTGTTTTTT. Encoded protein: CATKGQGATGELFF.

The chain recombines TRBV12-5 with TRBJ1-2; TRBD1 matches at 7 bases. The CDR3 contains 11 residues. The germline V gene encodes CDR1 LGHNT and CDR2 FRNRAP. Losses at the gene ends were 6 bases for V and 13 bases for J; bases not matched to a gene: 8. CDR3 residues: CASGPDRAGTF. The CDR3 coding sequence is TGTGCTAGTGGACCCGACAGGGCCGGCACCTTC.

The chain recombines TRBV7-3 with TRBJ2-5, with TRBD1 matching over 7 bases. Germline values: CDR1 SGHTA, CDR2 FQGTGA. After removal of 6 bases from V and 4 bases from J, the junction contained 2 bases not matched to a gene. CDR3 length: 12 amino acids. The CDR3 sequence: CASRSGGETQYF. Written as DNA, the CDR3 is TGTGCCAGCAGGTCAGGGGGAGAGACCCAGTACTTC. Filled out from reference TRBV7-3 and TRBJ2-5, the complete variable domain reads GAGVSQTPSNKVTEKGKYVELRCDPISGHTALYWYRQSLGQGPEFLIYFQGTGAADDSGLPNDRFFAVRPEGSVSTLKIQRTERGDSAVYLCASRSGGETQYFGPGTRLLVL.

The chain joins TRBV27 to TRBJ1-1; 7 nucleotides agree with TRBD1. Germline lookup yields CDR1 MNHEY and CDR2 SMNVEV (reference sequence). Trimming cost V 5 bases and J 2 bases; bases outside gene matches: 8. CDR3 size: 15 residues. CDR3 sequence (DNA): TGTGCCAGCAGTCCCGGGACAGCGATTAACACTGAAGCTTTCTTT. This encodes CASSPGTAINTEAFF.

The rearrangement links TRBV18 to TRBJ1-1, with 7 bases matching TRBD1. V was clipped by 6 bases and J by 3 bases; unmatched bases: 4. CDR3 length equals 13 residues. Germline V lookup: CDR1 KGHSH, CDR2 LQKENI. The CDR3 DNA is TGTGCCAGCTCCGACAGGGAGGACACTGAAGCTTTCTTT. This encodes CASSDREDTEAFF.

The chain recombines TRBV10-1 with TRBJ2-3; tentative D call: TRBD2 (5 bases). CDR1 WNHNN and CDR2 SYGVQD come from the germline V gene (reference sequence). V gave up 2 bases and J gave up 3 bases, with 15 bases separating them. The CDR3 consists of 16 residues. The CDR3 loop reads CASSEQEGSLTDTQYF. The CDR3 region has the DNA TGCGCCAGCAGTGAGCAAGAGGGATCTCTAACAGATACGCAGTATTTT.

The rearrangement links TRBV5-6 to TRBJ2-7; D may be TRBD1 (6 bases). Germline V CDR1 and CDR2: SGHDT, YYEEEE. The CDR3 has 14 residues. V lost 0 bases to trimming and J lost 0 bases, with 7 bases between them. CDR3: CASSLGGPSYEQYV. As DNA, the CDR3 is TGTGCCAGCAGCTTGGGGGGGCCCTCCTACGAGCAGTACGTC.

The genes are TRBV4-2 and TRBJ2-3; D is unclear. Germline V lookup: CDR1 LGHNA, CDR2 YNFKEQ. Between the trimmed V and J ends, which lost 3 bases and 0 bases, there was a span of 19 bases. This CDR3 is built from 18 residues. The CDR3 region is CASSHTSTAADSTDTQYF. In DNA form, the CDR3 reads TGTGCCAGCAGCCACACCTCGACGGCGGCAGATAGCACAGATACGCAGTATTTT.

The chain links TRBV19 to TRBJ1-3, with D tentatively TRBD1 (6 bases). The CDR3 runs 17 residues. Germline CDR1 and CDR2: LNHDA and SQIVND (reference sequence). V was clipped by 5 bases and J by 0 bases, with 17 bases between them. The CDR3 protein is CASSPALQGHSGNTIYF. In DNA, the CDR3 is TGTGCCAGTAGTCCCGCCCTACAGGGACACTCTGGAAACACCATATATTTT. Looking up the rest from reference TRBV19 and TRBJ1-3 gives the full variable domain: DGGITQSPKYLFRKEGQNVTLSCEQNLNHDAMYWYRQDPGQGLRLIYYSQIVNDFQKGDIAEGYSVSREKKESFPLTVTSAQKNPTAFYLCASSPALQGHSGNTIYFGEGSWLTVV.

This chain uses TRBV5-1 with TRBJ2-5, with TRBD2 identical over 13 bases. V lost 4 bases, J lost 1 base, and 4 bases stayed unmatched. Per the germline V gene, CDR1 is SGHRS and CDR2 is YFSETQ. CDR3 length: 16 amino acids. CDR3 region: CASSPGLAGSQETQYF. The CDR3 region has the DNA TGCGCCAGCAGCCCGGGACTAGCGGGGTCCCAAGAGACCCAGTACTTC.

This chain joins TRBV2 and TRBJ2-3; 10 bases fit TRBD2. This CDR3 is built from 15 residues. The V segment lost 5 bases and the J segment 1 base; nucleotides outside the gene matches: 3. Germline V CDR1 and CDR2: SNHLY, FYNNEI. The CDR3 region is CASSLSGGRTDTQYF. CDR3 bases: TGTGCCAGCAGTCTTAGCGGGGGGCGCACAGATACGCAGTATTTT.

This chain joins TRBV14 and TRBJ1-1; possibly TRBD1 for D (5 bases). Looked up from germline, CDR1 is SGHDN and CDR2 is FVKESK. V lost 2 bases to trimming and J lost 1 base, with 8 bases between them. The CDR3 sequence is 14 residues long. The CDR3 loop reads CASSQWGKNTEAFF. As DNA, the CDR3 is TGTGCCAGCAGCCAATGGGGCAAGAACACTGAAGCTTTCTTT.

CDR3: CATGSPLHF. CDR3 DNA sequence: TGTGCCACGGGTTCACCCCTCCACTTT. V usage is TRBV7-9 and J usage is TRBJ1-6; D is unclear. The germline gives CDR1 SEHNR, CDR2 FQNEAQ (reference sequence). Trimming took off 10 bases at V and 9 bases at J, with 4 bases between the two ends. This CDR3 comprises 9 residues.

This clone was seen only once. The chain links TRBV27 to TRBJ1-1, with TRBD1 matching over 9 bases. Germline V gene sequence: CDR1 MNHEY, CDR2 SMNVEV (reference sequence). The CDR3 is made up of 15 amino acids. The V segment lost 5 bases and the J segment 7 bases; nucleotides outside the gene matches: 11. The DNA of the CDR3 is TGTGCCAGCAGTGGACAACAGGGGGCTCGGGGTGAAGCTTTCTTT. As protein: CASSGQQGARGEAFF.

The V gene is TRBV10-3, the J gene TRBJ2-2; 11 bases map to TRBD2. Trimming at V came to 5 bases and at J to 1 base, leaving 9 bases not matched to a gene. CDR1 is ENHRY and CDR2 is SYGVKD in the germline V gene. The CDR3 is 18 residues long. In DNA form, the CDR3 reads TGTGCCATCAGTTACCCTCCAACTAGCGGGGGGAACACCGGGGAGCTGTTTTTT. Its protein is CAISYPPTSGGNTGELFF.

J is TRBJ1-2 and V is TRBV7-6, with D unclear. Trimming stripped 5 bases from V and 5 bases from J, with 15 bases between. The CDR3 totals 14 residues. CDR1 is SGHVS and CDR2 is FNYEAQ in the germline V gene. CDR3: CASSPLGFGYGYTF. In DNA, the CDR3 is TGTGCCAGCAGCCCACTAGGGTTCGGATATGGCTACACCTTC.